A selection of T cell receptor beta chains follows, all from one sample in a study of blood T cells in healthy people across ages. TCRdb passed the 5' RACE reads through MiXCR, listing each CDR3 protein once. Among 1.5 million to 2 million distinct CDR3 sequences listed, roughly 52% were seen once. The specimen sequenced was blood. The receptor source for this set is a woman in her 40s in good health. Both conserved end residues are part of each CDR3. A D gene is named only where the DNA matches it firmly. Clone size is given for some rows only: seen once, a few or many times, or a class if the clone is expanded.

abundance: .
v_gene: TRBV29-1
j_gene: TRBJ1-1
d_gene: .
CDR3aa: CSAIMNTEASF
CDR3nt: TGCAGCGCCATTATGAACACTGAAGCTTCCTTT

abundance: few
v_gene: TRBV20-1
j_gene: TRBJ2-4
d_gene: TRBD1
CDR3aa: CSAWGTGGTKNIQYF
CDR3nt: TGCAGTGCTTGGGGGACAGGGGGCACCAAAAACATTCAGTACTTC

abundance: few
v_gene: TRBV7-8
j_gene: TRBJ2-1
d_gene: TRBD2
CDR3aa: CASSQRLAGAQYNEQFF
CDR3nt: TGTGCCAGCAGCCAAAGACTAGCGGGGGCCCAATACAATGAGCAGTTCTTC

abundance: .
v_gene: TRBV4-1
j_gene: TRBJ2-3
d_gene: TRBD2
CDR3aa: CASSHTSGEQRDTQYF
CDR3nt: TGCGCCAGCAGCCATACTAGCGGGGAGCAAAGAGATACGCAGTATTTT

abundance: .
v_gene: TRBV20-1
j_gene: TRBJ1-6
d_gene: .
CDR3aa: CSARRNSVNSPLHF
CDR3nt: TGCAGTGCTAGGAGGAACTCCGTCAATTCACCCCTCCACTTT

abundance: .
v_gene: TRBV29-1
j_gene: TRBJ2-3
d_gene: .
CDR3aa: CSADAGSTDTQYF
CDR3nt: TGCAGCGCAGATGCGGGGAGCACAGATACGCAGTATTTT

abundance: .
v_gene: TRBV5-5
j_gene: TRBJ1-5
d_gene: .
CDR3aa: CASSPEQGGRPQHF
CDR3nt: TGTGCCAGCAGCCCAGAACAGGGTGGTCGGCCCCAGCATTTT

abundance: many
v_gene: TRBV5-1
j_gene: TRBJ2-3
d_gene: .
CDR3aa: CASSLEGSDTQYF
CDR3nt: TGCGCCAGCAGCTTGGAGGGGTCAGATACGCAGTATTTT

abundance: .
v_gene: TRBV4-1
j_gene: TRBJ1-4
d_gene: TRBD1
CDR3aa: CASSQAPTGGLEKLFF
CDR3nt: TGCGCCAGCAGCCAGGCACCGACAGGGGGCTTGGAAAAACTGTTTTTT

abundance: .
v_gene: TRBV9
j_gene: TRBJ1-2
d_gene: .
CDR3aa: CASVVGRPGVKDYGYTF
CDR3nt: TGTGCCAGCGTCGTAGGACGCCCTGGGGTTAAGGACTATGGCTACACCTTC

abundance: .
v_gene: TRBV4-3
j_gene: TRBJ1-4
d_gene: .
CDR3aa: CASSQDFSSTTNEKLFF
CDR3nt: TGCGCCAGCAGCCAAGATTTTTCCTCGACAACTAATGAAAAACTGTTTTTT

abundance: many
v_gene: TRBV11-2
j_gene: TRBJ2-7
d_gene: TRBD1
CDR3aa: CASSLTGGHEQYF
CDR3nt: TGTGCCAGCAGCTTGACAGGGGGCCACGAGCAGTACTTC

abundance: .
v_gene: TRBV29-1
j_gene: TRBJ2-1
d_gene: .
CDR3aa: CSVRSSYNEQFF
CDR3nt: TGCAGCGTCCGGAGCTCCTACAATGAGCAGTTCTTC

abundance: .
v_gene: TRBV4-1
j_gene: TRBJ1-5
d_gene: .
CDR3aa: CASSQDGREHQPQHF
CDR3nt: TGCGCCAGCAGCCAAGATGGTAGGGAGCATCAGCCCCAGCATTTT

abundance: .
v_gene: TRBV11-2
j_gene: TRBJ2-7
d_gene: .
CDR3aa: CASSPWFRYEQYF
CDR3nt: TGTGCCAGCAGCCCCTGGTTCCGTTACGAGCAGTACTTC

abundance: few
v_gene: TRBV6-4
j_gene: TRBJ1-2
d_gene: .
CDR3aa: CASSHGQGGGYTF
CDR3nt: TGTGCCAGCAGTCACGGGCAGGGTGGCGGCTACACCTTC

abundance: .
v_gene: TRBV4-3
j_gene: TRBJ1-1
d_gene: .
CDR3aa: CASSHGLQGSVMNTEAFF
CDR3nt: TGCGCCAGCAGCCATGGGTTGCAGGGATCAGTAATGAACACTGAAGCTTTCTTT

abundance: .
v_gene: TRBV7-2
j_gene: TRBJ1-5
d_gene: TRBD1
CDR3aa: CASSSSTGENQPQHF
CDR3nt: TGTGCCAGCAGCTCTTCGACAGGGGAAAATCAGCCCCAGCATTTT

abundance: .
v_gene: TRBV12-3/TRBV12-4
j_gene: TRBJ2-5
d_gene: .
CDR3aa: CASNRQGYQETQYF
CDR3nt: TGTGCCAGCAATCGTCAGGGGTACCAAGAGACCCAGTACTTC

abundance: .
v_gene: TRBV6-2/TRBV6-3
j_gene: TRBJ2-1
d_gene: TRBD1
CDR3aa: CASWGQLYNEQFF
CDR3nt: TGTGCCAGCTGGGGACAGCTCTACAATGAGCAGTTCTTC

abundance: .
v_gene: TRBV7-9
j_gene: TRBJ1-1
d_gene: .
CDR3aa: CASSLVPSTGSPEAFF
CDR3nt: TGTGCCAGCAGCTTAGTTCCTTCAACAGGGTCCCCCGAAGCTTTCTTT

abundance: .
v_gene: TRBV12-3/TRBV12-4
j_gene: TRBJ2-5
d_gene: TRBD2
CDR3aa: CASSLVAGDETQYF
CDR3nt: TGTGCCAGCAGTTTAGTAGCGGGGGACGAGACCCAGTACTTC

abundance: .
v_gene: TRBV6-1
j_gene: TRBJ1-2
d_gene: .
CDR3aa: CASSPHRQAKDYGYTF
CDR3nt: TGTGCCAGCAGTCCCCACCGGCAGGCCAAGGACTATGGCTACACCTTC

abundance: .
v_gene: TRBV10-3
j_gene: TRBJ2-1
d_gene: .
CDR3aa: CAISGGSPQETQFF
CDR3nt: TGTGCCATCAGTGGGGGCTCCCCCCAAGAGACCCAGTTCTTC

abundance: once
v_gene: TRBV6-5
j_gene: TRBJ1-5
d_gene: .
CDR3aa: CASSYASAEAPQIRQPQHF
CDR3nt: TGTGCCAGCAGTTACGCGTCGGCGGAGGCCCCTCAGATCCGTCAGCCCCAGCATTTT

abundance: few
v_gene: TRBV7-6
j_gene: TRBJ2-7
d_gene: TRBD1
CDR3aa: CASSLGAGQGKSEQYF
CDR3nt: TGTGCCAGCAGCTTGGGGGCGGGACAGGGCAAATCCGAGCAGTACTTC

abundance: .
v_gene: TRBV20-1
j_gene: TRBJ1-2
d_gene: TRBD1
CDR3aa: CSARDDTGGGYGYTF
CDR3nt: TGCAGTGCTAGAGATGATACAGGGGGGGGCTATGGCTACACCTTC

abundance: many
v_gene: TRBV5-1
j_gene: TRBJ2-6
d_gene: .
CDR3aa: CASSTQGTGANVLTF
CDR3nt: TGCGCCAGCAGCACACAGGGCACTGGGGCCAACGTCCTGACTTTC